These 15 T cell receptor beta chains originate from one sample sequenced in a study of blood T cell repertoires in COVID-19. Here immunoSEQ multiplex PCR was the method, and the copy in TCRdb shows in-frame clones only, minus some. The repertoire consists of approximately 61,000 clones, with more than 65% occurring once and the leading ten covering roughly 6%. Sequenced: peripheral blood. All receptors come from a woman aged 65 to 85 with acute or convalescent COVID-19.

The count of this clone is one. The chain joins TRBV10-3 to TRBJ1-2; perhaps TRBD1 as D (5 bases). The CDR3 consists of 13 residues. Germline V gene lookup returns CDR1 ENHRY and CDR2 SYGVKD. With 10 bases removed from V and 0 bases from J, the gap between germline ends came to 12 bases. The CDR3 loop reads CATGGNANYGYTF. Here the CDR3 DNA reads TGTGCCACCGGGGGAAACGCTAACTATGGCTACACCTTC.

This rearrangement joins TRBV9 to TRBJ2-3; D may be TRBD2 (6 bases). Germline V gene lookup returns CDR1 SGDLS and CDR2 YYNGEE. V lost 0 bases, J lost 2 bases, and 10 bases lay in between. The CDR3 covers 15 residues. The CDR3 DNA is TGTGCCAGCAGCGTAGCGGAGGGATTCACAGATACGCAGTATTTT. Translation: CASSVAEGFTDTQYF.

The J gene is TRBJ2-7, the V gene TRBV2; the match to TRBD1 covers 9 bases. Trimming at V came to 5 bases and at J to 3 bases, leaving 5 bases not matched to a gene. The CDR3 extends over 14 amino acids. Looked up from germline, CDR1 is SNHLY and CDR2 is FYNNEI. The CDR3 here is CASSLQGANYEQYF. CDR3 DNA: TGTGCCAGCAGTTTACAGGGGGCTAACTACGAGCAGTACTTC.

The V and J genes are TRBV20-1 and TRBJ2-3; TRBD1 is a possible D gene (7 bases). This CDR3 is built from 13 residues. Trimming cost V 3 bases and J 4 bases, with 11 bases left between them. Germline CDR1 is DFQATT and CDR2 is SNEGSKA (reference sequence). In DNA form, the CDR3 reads TGCAGTGCTAGTCAGGGGGGCCCAGATACGCAGTATTTT. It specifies CSASQGGPDTQYF.

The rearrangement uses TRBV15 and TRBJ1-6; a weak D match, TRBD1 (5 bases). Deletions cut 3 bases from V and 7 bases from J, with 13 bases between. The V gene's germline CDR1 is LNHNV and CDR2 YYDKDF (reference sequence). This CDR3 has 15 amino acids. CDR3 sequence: CATSSQGYKNSPLHF. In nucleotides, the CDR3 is TGTGCCACCAGCAGTCAGGGTTATAAGAATTCACCCCTCCACTTT.

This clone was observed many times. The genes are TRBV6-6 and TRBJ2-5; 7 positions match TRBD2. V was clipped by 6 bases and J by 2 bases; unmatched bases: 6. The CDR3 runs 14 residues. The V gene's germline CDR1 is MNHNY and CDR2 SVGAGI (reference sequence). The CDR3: CASRSSGGQETQYF. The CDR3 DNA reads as TGTGCCAGCAGATCCTCGGGGGGACAAGAGACCCAGTACTTC.

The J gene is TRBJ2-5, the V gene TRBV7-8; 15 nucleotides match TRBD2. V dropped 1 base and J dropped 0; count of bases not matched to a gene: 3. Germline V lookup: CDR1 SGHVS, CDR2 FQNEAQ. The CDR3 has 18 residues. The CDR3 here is CASSLVGLAGGYQETQYF. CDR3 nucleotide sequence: TGTGCCAGCAGCTTAGTAGGACTAGCGGGGGGGTACCAAGAGACCCAGTACTTC.

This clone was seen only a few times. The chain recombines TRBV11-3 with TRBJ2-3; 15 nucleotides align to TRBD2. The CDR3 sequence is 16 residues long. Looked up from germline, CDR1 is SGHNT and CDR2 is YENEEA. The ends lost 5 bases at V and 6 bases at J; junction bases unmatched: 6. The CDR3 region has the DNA TGTGCCAGCAGCCCGGGACTAGCGGGGGGCCCCGATACGCAGTATTTT. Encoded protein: CASSPGLAGGPDTQYF.

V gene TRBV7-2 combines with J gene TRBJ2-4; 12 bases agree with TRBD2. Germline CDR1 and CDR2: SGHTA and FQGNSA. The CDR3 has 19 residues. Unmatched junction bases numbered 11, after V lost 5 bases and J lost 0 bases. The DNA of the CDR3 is TGTGCCAGCAGCCTTTACACTAGCGGGGGGTTAGGAGCCAAAAACATTCAGTACTTC. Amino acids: CASSLYTSGGLGAKNIQYF.

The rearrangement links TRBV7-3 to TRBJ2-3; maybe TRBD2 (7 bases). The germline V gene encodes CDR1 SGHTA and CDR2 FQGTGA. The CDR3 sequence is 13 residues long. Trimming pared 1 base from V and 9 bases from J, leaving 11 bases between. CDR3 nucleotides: TGTGCCAGCAGCTTAAAGGGGGAGGGGACGCAGTATTTT. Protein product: CASSLKGEGTQYF.

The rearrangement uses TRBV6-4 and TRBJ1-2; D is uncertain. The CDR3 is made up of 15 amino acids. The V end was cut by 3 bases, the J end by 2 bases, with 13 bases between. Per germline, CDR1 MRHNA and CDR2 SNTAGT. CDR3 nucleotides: TGTGCCAGCAGTGATTTCAGGTATTCGAACTATGGCTACACCTTC. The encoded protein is CASSDFRYSNYGYTF.

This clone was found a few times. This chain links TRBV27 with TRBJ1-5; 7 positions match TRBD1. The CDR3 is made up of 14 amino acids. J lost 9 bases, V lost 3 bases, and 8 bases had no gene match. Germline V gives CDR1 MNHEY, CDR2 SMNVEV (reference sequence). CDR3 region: CASSFRQGVGPQHF. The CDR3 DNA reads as TGTGCCAGCAGTTTCCGGCAGGGGGTAGGGCCCCAGCATTTT.

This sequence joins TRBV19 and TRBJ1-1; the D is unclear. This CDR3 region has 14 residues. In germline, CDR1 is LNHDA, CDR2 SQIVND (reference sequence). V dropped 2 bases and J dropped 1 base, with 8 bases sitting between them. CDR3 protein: CASSIFRRNTEAFF. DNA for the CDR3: TGTGCCAGTAGTATATTTAGGAGGAACACTGAAGCTTTCTTT.

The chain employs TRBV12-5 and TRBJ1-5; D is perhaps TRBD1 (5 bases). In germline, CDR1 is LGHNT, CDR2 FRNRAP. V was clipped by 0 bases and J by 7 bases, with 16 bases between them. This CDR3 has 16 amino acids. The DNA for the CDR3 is TGTGCTAGTGGTTTGGTACTGGTTCCCGGGGGACAGCCCCAGCATTTT. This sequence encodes CASGLVLVPGGQPQHF.

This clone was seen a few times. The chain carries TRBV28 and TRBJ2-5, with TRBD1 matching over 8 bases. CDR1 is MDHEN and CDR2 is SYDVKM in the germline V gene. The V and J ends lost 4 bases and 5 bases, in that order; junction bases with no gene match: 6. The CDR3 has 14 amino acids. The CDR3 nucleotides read TGTGCCAGCAGTTCTCGGACAGGGCAGGAGACCCAGTACTTC. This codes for CASSSRTGQETQYF.